Listed below are T cell receptor beta chains from one sample, sequenced in a study of blood T cell repertoires in COVID-19. Only in-frame clones appear in the TCRdb table, and some are missing; sequencing was by immunoSEQ multiplex PCR. The repertoire has around 170,000 clones, roughly 80% of them found once; the top ten carry 1.5% to 1.7%. Sequencing was carried out using peripheral blood. The receptors were gathered from a human donor in a cohort sampled during active COVID-19. The CDR3 runs from the conserved cysteine through the conserved F or W. The order of the fields is D gene, J gene, V gene, clone size, CDR3 protein, CDR3 DNA. A D gene is named only where the DNA matches it firmly. The size of a clone is reported for some rows only, either as once, few or many, or as a class for expanded clones.

d_gene: NA; j_gene: TRBJ2-1; v_gene: TRBV10-3; abundance: NA; CDR3aa: CAISGTGNEQFF; CDR3nt: TGTGCCATCAGTGGGACTGGGAATGAGCAGTTCTTC
d_gene: TRBD1; j_gene: TRBJ1-2; v_gene: TRBV28; abundance: NA; CDR3aa: CASSPRTGRSGYTF; CDR3nt: TGTGCCAGCAGTCCACGGACAGGGCGCTCCGGCTACACCTTC
d_gene: TRBD1; j_gene: TRBJ1-6; v_gene: TRBV2; abundance: NA; CDR3aa: CASRRDSNNSPLHF; CDR3nt: TGTGCCAGCAGGAGGGACAGTAATAATTCACCCCTCCACTTT
d_gene: NA; j_gene: TRBJ1-6; v_gene: TRBV10-2; abundance: NA; CDR3aa: CASSEGTPKGPPLHF; CDR3nt: TGCGCCAGCAGTGAGGGGACTCCTAAAGGTCCACCCCTCCACTTT
d_gene: TRBD2; j_gene: TRBJ2-3; v_gene: TRBV3-1/TRBV3-2; abundance: NA; CDR3aa: CASRGVDTQYF; CDR3nt: TGTGCCAGCCGGGGGGTAGATACGCAGTATTTT
d_gene: TRBD1; j_gene: TRBJ1-1; v_gene: TRBV3-1/TRBV3-2; abundance: NA; CDR3aa: CASSLDRAAFF; CDR3nt: TGTGCCAGCAGCCTAGACAGGGCCGCTTTCTTT
d_gene: TRBD1; j_gene: TRBJ2-7; v_gene: TRBV5-5; abundance: NA; CDR3aa: CASSLGTGTYEQYF; CDR3nt: TGTGCCAGCAGCTTAGGGACAGGGACCTACGAGCAGTACTTC
d_gene: TRBD1; j_gene: TRBJ1-5; v_gene: TRBV19; abundance: NA; CDR3aa: CASSKSTGAGQPQHF; CDR3nt: TGTGCCAGTAGTAAATCGACAGGGGCGGGGCAGCCCCAGCATTTT
d_gene: NA; j_gene: TRBJ1-6; v_gene: TRBV10-2; abundance: few; CDR3aa: CASSERNSPLHF; CDR3nt: TGCGCCAGCAGTGAACGGAATTCACCCCTCCACTTT
d_gene: TRBD1; j_gene: TRBJ1-2; v_gene: TRBV5-1; abundance: NA; CDR3aa: CASSQSRDSYGYTF; CDR3nt: TGCGCCAGCAGCCAGTCCCGGGACAGCTATGGCTACACCTTC
d_gene: NA; j_gene: TRBJ1-1; v_gene: TRBV27; abundance: few; CDR3aa: CASSLRGANTEAFF; CDR3nt: TGTGCCAGCAGCCTCAGGGGAGCCAACACTGAAGCTTTCTTT
d_gene: TRBD1; j_gene: TRBJ2-7; v_gene: TRBV7-2; abundance: once; CDR3aa: CASSLVGTGTYEQYF; CDR3nt: TGTGCCAGCAGCTTAGTTGGGACAGGGACCTACGAGCAGTACTTC
d_gene: TRBD2; j_gene: TRBJ2-1; v_gene: TRBV28; abundance: NA; CDR3aa: CASSGAGASGSDNEQFF; CDR3nt: TGTGCCAGCAGTGGCGCTGGGGCTAGCGGGAGTGACAATGAGCAGTTCTTC
d_gene: TRBD2; j_gene: TRBJ2-7; v_gene: TRBV6-1; abundance: NA; CDR3aa: CASSETSGAVEQYF; CDR3nt: TGTGCCAGCAGTGAGACTAGCGGGGCTGTCGAGCAGTACTTC
d_gene: TRBD2; j_gene: TRBJ2-7; v_gene: TRBV3-1/TRBV3-2; abundance: NA; CDR3aa: CASSPPAGGYEQYF; CDR3nt: TGTGCCAGCAGCCCCCCAGCGGGGGGCTACGAGCAGTACTTC
d_gene: TRBD1; j_gene: TRBJ2-3; v_gene: TRBV11-2; abundance: NA; CDR3aa: CASSPVARGPLGDTQYF; CDR3nt: TGTGCCAGCAGCCCAGTTGCCAGGGGGCCCCTCGGAGATACGCAGTATTTT
d_gene: TRBD1; j_gene: TRBJ2-7; v_gene: TRBV5-4; abundance: NA; CDR3aa: CASSVDRAGGEQYF; CDR3nt: TGTGCCAGCAGCGTGGACAGGGCCGGAGGAGAGCAGTACTTC
d_gene: TRBD1; j_gene: TRBJ2-1; v_gene: TRBV16; abundance: NA; CDR3aa: CASSQAGTGTYNEQFF; CDR3nt: TGTGCCAGCAGCCAAGCCGGGACAGGCACCTACAATGAGCAGTTCTTC
d_gene: NA; j_gene: TRBJ2-7; v_gene: TRBV19; abundance: NA; CDR3aa: CASSSGLPYEQYF; CDR3nt: TGTGCCAGTAGCTCAGGCTTACCCTACGAGCAGTACTTC
d_gene: NA; j_gene: TRBJ2-7; v_gene: TRBV21-1; abundance: NA; CDR3aa: CASSAAVGSSYEQYF; CDR3nt: TGTGCCAGCAGCGCCGCCGTCGGGAGCTCCTACGAGCAGTACTTC
d_gene: TRBD1; j_gene: TRBJ2-2; v_gene: TRBV10-1; abundance: NA; CDR3aa: CASSEGDRYTGELFF; CDR3nt: TGCGCCAGCAGTGAGGGGGACAGATACACCGGGGAGCTGTTTTTT
d_gene: NA; j_gene: TRBJ2-7; v_gene: TRBV28; abundance: NA; CDR3aa: CASSPPPGFYEQYF; CDR3nt: TGTGCCAGCAGCCCCCCCCCAGGGTTCTACGAGCAGTACTTC
d_gene: TRBD2; j_gene: TRBJ2-5; v_gene: TRBV27; abundance: NA; CDR3aa: CASSSGLVELSETQYF; CDR3nt: TGTGCCAGCAGTTCCGGACTAGTTGAATTAAGTGAGACCCAGTACTTC
d_gene: TRBD2; j_gene: TRBJ2-5; v_gene: TRBV7-9; abundance: NA; CDR3aa: CASSLVSGRASETQYF; CDR3nt: TGTGCCAGCAGCTTAGTGAGCGGGAGGGCCTCGGAGACCCAGTACTTC
d_gene: NA; j_gene: TRBJ2-7; v_gene: TRBV28; abundance: NA; CDR3aa: CASRTPGYEQYF; CDR3nt: TGTGCCAGCAGGACCCCGGGGTACGAGCAGTACTTC
d_gene: TRBD1; j_gene: TRBJ1-1; v_gene: TRBV27; abundance: NA; CDR3aa: CASGTGVVFF; CDR3nt: TGTGCCAGTGGGACAGGGGTGGTTTTCTTT
d_gene: NA; j_gene: TRBJ2-7; v_gene: TRBV20-1; abundance: NA; CDR3aa: CSGQPDYEQYF; CDR3nt: TGCAGTGGACAGCCCGACTACGAGCAGTACTTC
d_gene: NA; j_gene: TRBJ1-2; v_gene: TRBV5-4; abundance: NA; CDR3aa: CASSGTGTSKTNYGYTF; CDR3nt: TGTGCCAGCAGCGGGACCGGGACAAGTAAAACTAACTATGGCTACACCTTC
d_gene: NA; j_gene: TRBJ1-5; v_gene: TRBV4-1; abundance: many; CDR3aa: CASSQGRDMQPQHF; CDR3nt: TGCGCCAGCAGCCAAGGCAGGGATATGCAGCCCCAGCATTTT